The next 21 T cell receptor beta chains were all read from a single sample in a study of blood T cell repertoires in COVID-19. Sequencing used immunoSEQ multiplex PCR; TCRdb keeps in-frame clones, though not all of them. The sample includes 95,000 to 130,000 clones, less than 85% of them seen just once. The sequenced sample consisted of peripheral blood. These receptors originate from a man aged 25 to 40 with acute or convalescent COVID-19.

The rearrangement joins TRBV6-1 to TRBJ1-1; D is perhaps TRBD1 (5 bases). This CDR3 contains 15 residues. V was trimmed by 2 bases and J by 4 bases, leaving 14 bases between them. In germline, CDR1 is MNHNS, CDR2 SASEGT. CDR3 coding DNA: TGTGCCAGCAGTGAACGGGGGAAACGGGGCACTGAAGCTTTCTTT. It specifies CASSERGKRGTEAFF.

The chain has TRBV7-9 and TRBJ1-1; D gene ambiguous. The CDR3 runs to 15 residues. V was trimmed by 5 bases and J by 6 bases, leaving 19 bases between them. The germline gives CDR1 SEHNR, CDR2 FQNEAQ (reference sequence). The CDR3 region has the DNA TGTGCCAGCAGCCCCAAACGGCGGGGAAGGGCTGAAGCTTTCTTT. This translates into CASSPKRRGRAEAFF.

The gene calls are TRBV6-5 and TRBJ2-2; 12 nucleotides agree with TRBD2. J gave up 6 bases and V 5 bases, and 4 bases lay outside the gene matches. The CDR3 has 15 amino acids. Germline V lookup: CDR1 MNHEY, CDR2 SVGAGI. CDR3 bases: TGTGCCAGCAGTCCTGGGACTAGCGGGTCCGGGGAGCTGTTTTTT. It is translated as CASSPGTSGSGELFF.

The chain uses TRBV3-1 (or the pseudogene TRBV3-2) and TRBJ2-3; TRBD2 matches at 15 bases. Trimming cost V 5 bases and J 4 bases; bases outside gene matches: 1. Germline loops: CDR1 LGHDT, CDR2 YNNKEL (reference sequence). The CDR3 totals 15 residues. The DNA for the CDR3 is TGTGCCAGCAGCGGACTAGCGGGGGGGCCAGATACGCAGTATTTT. This gives the protein CASSGLAGGPDTQYF.

This chain connects TRBV11-2 to TRBJ2-5, with D possibly being TRBD2 (5 bases). The CDR3 spans 15 residues. CDR1 and CDR2 from the germline V gene are SGHAT and FQNNGV. V shed 0 bases and J shed 5 bases, with 13 bases lying between them. For the CDR3, the DNA is TGTGCCAGCAGCTTAGAAGGGCTAGCCTACGAGACCCAGTACTTC. This gives the protein CASSLEGLAYETQYF.

This chain joins TRBV7-2 and TRBJ2-3, with 13 bases fitting TRBD2. V shed 5 bases and J 7 bases; nucleotides not matched to a gene: 9. From germline, CDR1 is SGHTA and CDR2 FQGNSA. There are 16 residues in the CDR3. As DNA, the CDR3 is TGTGCCAGCAGCACCCCGGGACTAGCGGGGTCAAATACGCAGTATTTT. Encoded protein: CASSTPGLAGSNTQYF.

The chain is built from TRBV9 and TRBJ1-1, with D perhaps matching TRBD1 (6 bases). The germline V and J ends were trimmed by 3 bases and 1 base, with 19 bases remaining between them. CDR1 is SGDLS and CDR2 is YYNGEE in the germline V gene. This CDR3 is built from 17 residues. The CDR3 DNA reads as TGTGCCAGCAGCGCGTCGAGAACAGGGTGGGCGAACACTGAAGCTTTCTTT. The encoded protein is CASSASRTGWANTEAFF.

The rearrangement uses TRBV3-1 (or the pseudogene TRBV3-2) and TRBJ2-4; 9 bases map to TRBD1. The CDR3 is 18 amino acids. V gave up 1 base and J gave up 6 bases; unmatched junction bases: 13. Germline V gives CDR1 LGHDT, CDR2 YNNKEL (reference sequence). CDR3 DNA: TGTGCCAGCAGCCAAGGAGTACAGGGGGCGGAACAGAGAAACATTCAGTACTTC. Translation: CASSQGVQGAEQRNIQYF.

This chain links TRBV7-2 with TRBJ2-5; 7 nucleotides line up with TRBD2. The CDR3 covers 14 residues. CDR1 SGHTA and CDR2 FQGNSA come from the germline V gene. Trimming cost V 3 bases and J 4 bases; bases outside gene matches: 5. CDR3 sequence: CASSFSGGGETQYF. The CDR3 DNA is TGTGCCAGCAGCTTTTCGGGAGGAGGAGAGACCCAGTACTTC. Based on the CDR3 plus reference TRBV7-2 and TRBJ2-5, the full variable domain is GAGVSQSPSNKVTEKGKDVELRCDPISGHTALYWYRQSLGQGLEFLIYFQGNSAPDKSGLPSDRFSAERTGGSVSTLTIQRTQQEDSAVYLCASSFSGGGETQYFGPGTRLLVL.

This chain joins TRBV6-1 and TRBJ2-7; 7 bases agree with TRBD1. CDR1 and CDR2 (germline): MNHNS, SASEGT. This CDR3 has 15 amino acids. Losses at the gene ends were 2 bases for V and 0 bases for J; bases not matched to a gene: 4. As DNA, the CDR3 is TGTGCCAGCAGTGAATGGGGGACAGACTCCTACGAGCAGTACTTC. The encoded protein is CASSEWGTDSYEQYF.

With regard to this clone: An end of the junction does not agree with germline; a read error may underlie this. This chain connects TRBV10-3 to TRBJ2-5; D not certain. The CDR3 has 12 amino acids. The germline CDR1 and CDR2 sequences are ENHRY and SYGVKD. CDR3 in DNA: TGTGCCATCAGTCAGTCTAGAGAGACCCAGTACTTC. Its translation: CAISQSRETQYF.

CDR3 sequence reads: CASGLVLPLLKGGLSTDTQYF. CDR3 nucleotide sequence: TGTGCTAGTGGTTTGGTACTTCCCCTCTTGAAGGGGGGGTTGAGCACAGATACGCAGTATTTT. This rearrangement joins TRBV12-5 to TRBJ2-3, with D tentatively TRBD2 (7 bases). CDR1 is LGHNT, CDR2 FRNRAP, per germline. The length of the CDR3 is 21 residues. Trimming stripped 0 bases from V and 0 bases from J, with 25 bases between.

The chain is built from TRBV5-4 and TRBJ2-7; the match to TRBD1 covers 9 bases. The CDR3 runs 15 residues. The trim removed 2 bases at V and 2 bases at J, leaving 5 bases unmatched. Looked up from germline, CDR1 is SGHNT and CDR2 is YYREEE (reference sequence). CDR3 DNA sequence: TGTGCCAGCAGCTTCTCGGGGACAGGGACCTACGAGCAGTACTTC. Its protein is CASSFSGTGTYEQYF.

This chain links TRBV4-1 with TRBJ2-1; D perhaps matches TRBD2 (6 bases). The germline CDR1 and CDR2 sequences are MGHRA and YSYEKL. V lost 0 bases and J lost 5, with 11 bases in between. CDR3 size: 15 residues. The CDR3 region is CASSQDTGVNNEQFF. The CDR3 region has the DNA TGCGCCAGCAGCCAAGATACGGGGGTAAACAATGAGCAGTTCTTC.

About this clone: This specimen includes other DNA sequences encoding the same CDR3. This sequence joins TRBV6-5 and TRBJ1-3; 7 nucleotides line up with TRBD1. CDR3 length: 15 amino acids. V shed 0 bases, J shed 7 bases, and the junction held 6 bases outside the gene matches. Germline CDR1 MNHEY, CDR2 SVGAGI. CDR3 amino acids: CASSYSRGLGNTIYF. CDR3 DNA: TGTGCCAGCAGTTACTCAAGGGGGCTGGGTAACACCATATATTTT.

The J gene is TRBJ1-2, the V gene TRBV4-3, with 10 bases matching TRBD1. J lost 2 bases, V lost 1 base, and 10 bases had no gene match. CDR3 size: 18 residues. Germline CDR1 reads LGHNA; CDR2 reads YSLEER. The CDR3 loop is CASSQVLAGTGENYGYTF. As DNA, the CDR3 is TGCGCCAGCAGCCAAGTCCTAGCCGGGACAGGGGAGAACTATGGCTACACCTTC.

This chain links TRBV18 with TRBJ1-1, with TRBD1 matching 7 bases. The V segment lost 5 bases and the J segment 5 bases; nucleotides outside the gene matches: 5. The germline CDR1 and CDR2 sequences are KGHSH and LQKENI. The CDR3 loop spans 13 amino acids. The CDR3, as DNA: TGTGCCAGCTCAGAAACGGGACAGACTGAAGCTTTCTTT. It translates to CASSETGQTEAFF.

The V call is TRBV19, the J call TRBJ2-6; D may be TRBD2 (7 bases). Between the trimmed V and J ends, which lost 5 bases and 0 bases, there was a span of 17 bases. This CDR3 comprises 18 residues. Germline assignment: CDR1 LNHDA and CDR2 SQIVND (reference sequence). CDR3 sequence: CASSRFGGRRSGANVLTF. For the CDR3, the DNA is TGTGCCAGTAGTCGGTTCGGGGGGCGCCGCTCTGGGGCCAACGTCCTGACTTTC.

This chain connects TRBV29-1 to TRBJ2-3; 7 bases are a match to TRBD1. Trimming at V came to 7 bases and at J to 4 bases, leaving 17 bases not matched to a gene. The CDR3 covers 16 residues. Germline V lookup: CDR1 SQVTM, CDR2 ANQGSEA. CDR3: CSAEFYRGPSSDTQYF. In DNA, the CDR3 is TGCAGCGCCGAATTTTACAGGGGCCCCAGCTCAGATACGCAGTATTTT.

The chain couples TRBV5-1 to TRBJ2-1, with 11 bases fitting TRBD2. The length of the CDR3 is 17 residues. Germline CDR1 and CDR2: SGHRS and YFSETQ. Germline trimming cut 0 bases from V and 7 bases from J; bases unmatched to any gene: 9. As DNA, the CDR3 is TGCGCCAGCAGCTTGGTTTTAGCGGGAGGGCCGGGGAATGAGCAGTTCTTC. This encodes CASSLVLAGGPGNEQFF.

The chain has TRBV4-2 and TRBJ1-4, with 8 bases that match TRBD1. The germline V gene encodes CDR1 LGHNA and CDR2 YNFKEQ. The J segment lost 7 bases and the V segment lost 5 bases, leaving 15 bases of the junction unmatched. This CDR3 has 17 residues. In DNA form, the CDR3 reads TGTGCCAGCAGCTCCGGACAGGGAGGAGAGGTTGTTGAAAAACTGTTTTTT. It yields the protein CASSSGQGGEVVEKLFF.